This T cell receptor (beta chain) appears in the sequencing data of a study of cytomegalovirus exposure and HLA in healthy donors. For this clone: Antigen specificity is unknown.

The study's findings and limits: TCR sequences were mostly rare, though some public TCRs occurred in many donors. Researchers reported in a later analysis that a missense DCLRE1C variant was tied to TCR beta V- and J-gene trimming. Listed as cytomegalovirus-associated were approximately 160 TCR beta chains. The classifier reportedly diagnosed cytomegalovirus status with high sensitivity and specificity.

V was cut by 5 bases and J by 4 bases, with 14 bases left in between. Germline V gives CDR1 SGHVS, CDR2 FQNEAQ. This CDR3 contains 14 residues. The PCR had 60 Vbeta and 13 Jbeta primers. TCRdb's table, derived via immunoSEQ multiplex PCR, lists solely in-frame clones and lacks some. The sample lists roughly 140,000 clones, over 75% occurring once. Sequencing was done on a sample of PBMCs. The rearrangement joins TRBV7-8 to TRBJ1-1; D possibly corresponds to TRBD1 (5 bases). This TCR was sampled from a man in his thirties or forties in good health and CMV-seropositive. DNA of the CDR3: TGTGCCAGCAGCCCAAAAGCGGGGGGCACTGAAGCTTTCTTT. Its translation: CASSPKAGGTEAFF. The variable domain in full, with the rest retrieved from reference TRBV7-8 and TRBJ1-1, is GAGVSQSPRYKVAKRGQDVALRCDPISGHVSLFWYQQALGQGPEFLTYFQNEAQLDKSGLPSDRFFAERPEGSVSTLKIQRTQQEDSAVYLCASSPKAGGTEAFFGQGTRLTVV.